This is a list of T cell receptor beta chains from one sample in a study of T cell clones after liver transplantation. The protocol was immunoSEQ multiplex PCR, while the TCRdb copy is restricted to in-frame clones and leaves out a portion. This table holds nearly 45,000 clones, 86% found once. Material: CD4+ T cells from blood, obtained 24 months after liver transplant. Source of these receptors: a human patient who received a liver transplant. Some T cells may be provided by the graft donor. The CDR3 runs from the conserved cysteine through the conserved F or W. D genes are given only for firm matches. Only part of the rows carry a size: once, few, many, or a class if the clone is expanded.

cdr3_nt: TGTGCCAGCAGTGTCAGCGCGAACACTGAAGCTTTCTTT
cdr3_aa: CASSVSANTEAFF
d_call: NA
v_call: TRBV9
clone_size: NA
j_call: TRBJ1-1

cdr3_nt: TGTGCCATCACCGGGACAGGGAACACCGGGGAGCTGTTTTTT
cdr3_aa: CAITGTGNTGELFF
d_call: TRBD1
v_call: TRBV10-3
clone_size: few
j_call: TRBJ2-2

cdr3_nt: TGTGCCAGTAGCACTAGCGGGGGCACTCAAGAGACCCAGTACTTC
cdr3_aa: CASSTSGGTQETQYF
d_call: TRBD2
v_call: TRBV19
clone_size: NA
j_call: TRBJ2-5

cdr3_nt: TGTGCCAGCAGCTTAGTCTACCAGTTGGGCAGTGAAAAACTGTTTTTT
cdr3_aa: CASSLVYQLGSEKLFF
d_call: NA
v_call: TRBV7-7
clone_size: NA
j_call: TRBJ1-4

cdr3_nt: TGTGCCACCAGCAGAGATCTAGTTAGTGGCAGCATCAATCAGCCCCAGCATTTT
cdr3_aa: CATSRDLVSGSINQPQHF
d_call: NA
v_call: TRBV15
clone_size: NA
j_call: TRBJ1-5

cdr3_nt: TGTGCCCGGGACTCCAGCTCCTACGAGCAGTACTTC
cdr3_aa: CARDSSSYEQYF
d_call: NA
v_call: TRBV30
clone_size: NA
j_call: TRBJ2-7

cdr3_nt: TGTGCCCTTATGGAACAGGGCGGGAGCGTGTTTGAGCAGTTCTTC
cdr3_aa: CALMEQGGSVFEQFF
d_call: NA
v_call: TRBV30
clone_size: NA
j_call: TRBJ2-1

cdr3_nt: TGTGCCAGCAGCCGACAAGGCGGGGGAGAGACCCAGTACTTC
cdr3_aa: CASSRQGGGETQYF
d_call: TRBD2
v_call: TRBV9
clone_size: NA
j_call: TRBJ2-5

cdr3_nt: TGTGCCAGCAGCCAAGTGGGGACGGGAGGCTATGGCTACACCTTC
cdr3_aa: CASSQVGTGGYGYTF
d_call: NA
v_call: TRBV14
clone_size: NA
j_call: TRBJ1-2

cdr3_nt: TGTGCCAGCAGCTCAGCAGGGGGGTCCTACGAGCAGTACTTC
cdr3_aa: CASSSAGGSYEQYF
d_call: NA
v_call: TRBV7-8
clone_size: NA
j_call: TRBJ2-7

cdr3_nt: TGTGCCAGCAGCTTACGAGGGACTGGCTACACCTTC
cdr3_aa: CASSLRGTGYTF
d_call: NA
v_call: TRBV7-2
clone_size: NA
j_call: TRBJ1-2

cdr3_nt: TGTGCCAGCAGCGTGGGGGGAAAAAACAATCAGCCCCAGCATTTT
cdr3_aa: CASSVGGKNNQPQHF
d_call: NA
v_call: TRBV5-4
clone_size: NA
j_call: TRBJ1-5

cdr3_nt: TGTGCCAGCAGTGAAGCGCTCAACTATGGCTACACCTTC
cdr3_aa: CASSEALNYGYTF
d_call: NA
v_call: TRBV2
clone_size: NA
j_call: TRBJ1-2

cdr3_nt: TGTGCCAGCAGGGAACGTAGGATAGCCAAAAACATTCAGTACTTC
cdr3_aa: CASRERRIAKNIQYF
d_call: NA
v_call: TRBV2
clone_size: NA
j_call: TRBJ2-4

cdr3_nt: TGTGCCAGCAGCCTGGCGAGAAACACCGGGGAGCTGTTTTTT
cdr3_aa: CASSLARNTGELFF
d_call: NA
v_call: TRBV27
clone_size: NA
j_call: TRBJ2-2

cdr3_nt: TGTGCCAGCAGCTTAACAGGGTCTTGGGAAAAACTGTTTTTT
cdr3_aa: CASSLTGSWEKLFF
d_call: NA
v_call: TRBV7-9
clone_size: NA
j_call: TRBJ1-4

cdr3_nt: TGTGCCAGTAGTATATGGCAGGGCCAACTGTTTTTT
cdr3_aa: CASSIWQGQLFF
d_call: NA
v_call: TRBV19
clone_size: NA
j_call: TRBJ1-4

cdr3_nt: TGCGCCAGCAGTGGGGACAGGAATTACCAAGCTTTCTTT
cdr3_aa: CASSGDRNYQAFF
d_call: TRBD1
v_call: TRBV4-3
clone_size: NA
j_call: TRBJ1-1

cdr3_nt: TGTGCCAGCAGTGACAGGGTCGGGCGTTCTGGGACAGGGCGAGACTACGAGCAGTACTTC
cdr3_aa: CASSDRVGRSGTGRDYEQYF
d_call: TRBD1
v_call: TRBV6-1
clone_size: NA
j_call: TRBJ2-7

cdr3_nt: TGCGCCAGCAGCTTGGCGGTCCGGGACAGTGAAGCTTTCTTT
cdr3_aa: CASSLAVRDSEAFF
d_call: TRBD1
v_call: TRBV5-1
clone_size: once
j_call: TRBJ1-1

cdr3_nt: TGTGCCAGTAGCCCTCGGGTTCTACACAATGAGCAGTTCTTC
cdr3_aa: CASSPRVLHNEQFF
d_call: NA
v_call: TRBV19
clone_size: NA
j_call: TRBJ2-1

cdr3_nt: TGTGCCAGTAGTATGAGGTCTAGCGGGCATGAGCAGTTCTTC
cdr3_aa: CASSMRSSGHEQFF
d_call: TRBD2
v_call: TRBV19
clone_size: NA
j_call: TRBJ2-1

cdr3_nt: TGTGCCAGCAGCTTATTAGGGACTACTAACACCGGGGAGCTGTTTTTT
cdr3_aa: CASSLLGTTNTGELFF
d_call: TRBD2
v_call: TRBV7-9
clone_size: NA
j_call: TRBJ2-2

cdr3_nt: TGTGCCAGCAGCTTAGAGAGCGGGAGAGGTACGCAGTATTTT
cdr3_aa: CASSLESGRGTQYF
d_call: TRBD2
v_call: TRBV11-2
clone_size: NA
j_call: TRBJ2-3

cdr3_nt: TGTGCCAGCAGCCAGAACTCCGCGAGGGGAAATGAAAAACTGTTTTTT
cdr3_aa: CASSQNSARGNEKLFF
d_call: NA
v_call: TRBV11-1
clone_size: NA
j_call: TRBJ1-4

cdr3_nt: TGTGCCAGTAGTATGACAGGGACCGGCTACACCTTC
cdr3_aa: CASSMTGTGYTF
d_call: TRBD1
v_call: TRBV19
clone_size: NA
j_call: TRBJ1-2

cdr3_nt: TGTGCCATCAGAGCAGGAGCCCCCGGGAACACTGAAGCTTTCTTT
cdr3_aa: CAIRAGAPGNTEAFF
d_call: NA
v_call: TRBV10-3
clone_size: NA
j_call: TRBJ1-1

cdr3_nt: TGTGCCAGCAGCTTGGCTCGGGCCCGCTACGAGCAGTACTTC
cdr3_aa: CASSLARARYEQYF
d_call: NA
v_call: TRBV5-7
clone_size: NA
j_call: TRBJ2-7

cdr3_nt: TGTGCCACCTTGACCGGGCTCGGGGCCTACGAGCAGTACTTC
cdr3_aa: CATLTGLGAYEQYF
d_call: NA
v_call: TRBV28
clone_size: NA
j_call: TRBJ2-7

cdr3_nt: TGCGCCAGCAGCCCGGACATCAAATTCACAGATACGCAGTATTTT
cdr3_aa: CASSPDIKFTDTQYF
d_call: NA
v_call: TRBV5-1
clone_size: NA
j_call: TRBJ2-3

cdr3_nt: TGTGCCAGCAGCAAAGCGGGGACCACGTGCTATAATTCACCCCTCCACTTT
cdr3_aa: CASSKAGTTCYNSPLHF
d_call: NA
v_call: TRBV21-1
clone_size: NA
j_call: TRBJ1-6

cdr3_nt: TGTGCCAAAAGGACAGGGCAAAGGTACGAGCAGTACTTC
cdr3_aa: CAKRTGQRYEQYF
d_call: NA
v_call: TRBV21-1
clone_size: medium-sized
j_call: TRBJ2-7

cdr3_nt: TGTGCCAGCAGTGAAGCAGGGTCTGTCCTTAGCAATCAGCCCCAGCATTTT
cdr3_aa: CASSEAGSVLSNQPQHF
d_call: NA
v_call: TRBV2
clone_size: NA
j_call: TRBJ1-5

cdr3_nt: TGCGCCAGCAGTGAGTCGTTGAACAGAGAAGCTTTCTTT
cdr3_aa: CASSESLNREAFF
d_call: NA
v_call: TRBV10-2
clone_size: NA
j_call: TRBJ1-1

cdr3_nt: TGTGCCAGCTCACCCTCTGGGGCCAACGTCCTGACTTTC
cdr3_aa: CASSPSGANVLTF
d_call: NA
v_call: TRBV18
clone_size: NA
j_call: TRBJ2-6

cdr3_nt: TGTGCCAGCAGGTACAGGTCAACCTCTGGAAACACCATATATTTT
cdr3_aa: CASRYRSTSGNTIYF
d_call: NA
v_call: TRBV6-5
clone_size: NA
j_call: TRBJ1-3

cdr3_nt: TGTGCCAGCTCAGGGGACAGGAAGAACACTGAAGCTTTCTTT
cdr3_aa: CASSGDRKNTEAFF
d_call: TRBD1
v_call: TRBV18
clone_size: NA
j_call: TRBJ1-1

cdr3_nt: TGTGCCAGCAGCAGCTCTAGGGGGTTGGTAGATACGCAGTATTTT
cdr3_aa: CASSSSRGLVDTQYF
d_call: NA
v_call: TRBV7-2
clone_size: NA
j_call: TRBJ2-3

cdr3_nt: TGTGCTAGTGGTTTGGTAGGGACAGACGAAAAACTGTTTTTT
cdr3_aa: CASGLVGTDEKLFF
d_call: TRBD1
v_call: TRBV12-5
clone_size: NA
j_call: TRBJ1-4

cdr3_nt: TGTGCCAGCTCACCACGAGGGCCAGATACGCAGTATTTT
cdr3_aa: CASSPRGPDTQYF
d_call: NA
v_call: TRBV18
clone_size: NA
j_call: TRBJ2-3

cdr3_nt: TGTGCCAGTAGGCCCGGGACTAGCTCCTACAATGAGCAGTTCTTC
cdr3_aa: CASRPGTSSYNEQFF
d_call: TRBD2
v_call: TRBV19
clone_size: NA
j_call: TRBJ2-1

cdr3_nt: TGCGCCAGCAGTCAATCTGCCCAGTGGGGCAGGGATACGCAGTATTTT
cdr3_aa: CASSQSAQWGRDTQYF
d_call: NA
v_call: TRBV23-1
clone_size: NA
j_call: TRBJ2-3

cdr3_nt: TGCGCCAGCAGCTTGGAAACCGGGGAGCTGTTTTTT
cdr3_aa: CASSLETGELFF
d_call: NA
v_call: TRBV5-1
clone_size: NA
j_call: TRBJ2-2

cdr3_nt: TGTGCCAGCAGCCCCCGCCCTTCGACAGGCGCGAACACCGGGGAGCTGTTTTTT
cdr3_aa: CASSPRPSTGANTGELFF
d_call: NA
v_call: TRBV7-7
clone_size: NA
j_call: TRBJ2-2

cdr3_nt: TGTGCCAGCAGCTTAAGGGGACAGGGTTCCGAGCAGTACTTC
cdr3_aa: CASSLRGQGSEQYF
d_call: TRBD1
v_call: TRBV7-7
clone_size: NA
j_call: TRBJ2-7

cdr3_nt: TGTGCCAGTAGTATAGGGTCTTGGACCAACACCGGGGAGCTGTTTTTT
cdr3_aa: CASSIGSWTNTGELFF
d_call: NA
v_call: TRBV19
clone_size: NA
j_call: TRBJ2-2

cdr3_nt: TGTGCCAGTAGTATAACTTCCGGGACAGCCAGCTATGGCTACACCTTC
cdr3_aa: CASSITSGTASYGYTF
d_call: TRBD1
v_call: TRBV19
clone_size: NA
j_call: TRBJ1-2

cdr3_nt: TGTGCCAGCAGCGTACAGGGGAACACAGATACGCAGTATTTT
cdr3_aa: CASSVQGNTDTQYF
d_call: NA
v_call: TRBV9
clone_size: NA
j_call: TRBJ2-3

cdr3_nt: TGCGCCAGCAGCTTAAGGGACAGGGGCTACGAGCAGTACTTC
cdr3_aa: CASSLRDRGYEQYF
d_call: TRBD1
v_call: TRBV5-1
clone_size: NA
j_call: TRBJ2-7

cdr3_nt: TGTGCCAGTAGTATAGATTCTAGCGGGCTTTACAATGAGCAGTTCTTC
cdr3_aa: CASSIDSSGLYNEQFF
d_call: TRBD2
v_call: TRBV19
clone_size: NA
j_call: TRBJ2-1

cdr3_nt: TGTGCCAGCAGCGCCGCGGGGACGACCCAGTACTTC
cdr3_aa: CASSAAGTTQYF
d_call: NA
v_call: TRBV11-2
clone_size: NA
j_call: TRBJ2-5

cdr3_nt: TGCGCCAGCAGCCCCCGGACAGGGACAGGGGATACGCAGTATTTT
cdr3_aa: CASSPRTGTGDTQYF
d_call: TRBD1
v_call: TRBV5-1
clone_size: once
j_call: TRBJ2-3

cdr3_nt: TGCGCCAGCAGCCAAGATCGCGCGGGGGGCGGAGGAACTAATGAAAAACTGTTTTTT
cdr3_aa: CASSQDRAGGGGTNEKLFF
d_call: NA
v_call: TRBV4-3
clone_size: few
j_call: TRBJ1-4

cdr3_nt: TGTGCCACCAGCAGAGAAATATCGGGGACAGATACGCAGTATTTT
cdr3_aa: CATSREISGTDTQYF
d_call: NA
v_call: TRBV15
clone_size: NA
j_call: TRBJ2-3

cdr3_nt: TGTGCCAGCAGAGGGAGGAAAAGCTACGAGCAGTACTTC
cdr3_aa: CASRGRKSYEQYF
d_call: NA
v_call: TRBV5-6
clone_size: NA
j_call: TRBJ2-7

cdr3_nt: TGTGCCAGCAGCTTAAGAAAGGGGAGTAGCGGGAATCCCGAGAACACCGGGGAGCTGTTTTTT
cdr3_aa: CASSLRKGSSGNPENTGELFF
d_call: TRBD2
v_call: TRBV7-3
clone_size: NA
j_call: TRBJ2-2